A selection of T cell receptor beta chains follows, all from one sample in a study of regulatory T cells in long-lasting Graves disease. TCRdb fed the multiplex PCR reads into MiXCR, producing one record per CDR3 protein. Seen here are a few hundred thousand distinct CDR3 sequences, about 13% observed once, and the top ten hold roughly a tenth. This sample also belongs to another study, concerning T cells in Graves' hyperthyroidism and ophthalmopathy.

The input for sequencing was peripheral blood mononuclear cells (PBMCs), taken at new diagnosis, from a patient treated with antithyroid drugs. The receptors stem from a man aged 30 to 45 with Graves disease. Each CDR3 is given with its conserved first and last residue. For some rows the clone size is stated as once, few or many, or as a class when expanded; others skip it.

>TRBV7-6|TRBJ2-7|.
CASSLAPTTYEQYF
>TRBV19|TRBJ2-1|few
CASSTRRSGNYNEQFF
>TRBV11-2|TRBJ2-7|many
CASSPRRAGRSYEQYF
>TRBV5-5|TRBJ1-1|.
CASSLRWGDTEAFF
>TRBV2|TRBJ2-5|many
CASTGGETQYF
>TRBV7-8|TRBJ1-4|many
CASSQPAVNEKLFF
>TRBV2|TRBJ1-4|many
CASSDRGNEKLFF
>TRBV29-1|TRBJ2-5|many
CSAEGGSETQYF
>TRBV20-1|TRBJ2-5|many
CSATQDQETQYF
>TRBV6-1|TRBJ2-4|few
CASSEREAGAVAKNIQYF
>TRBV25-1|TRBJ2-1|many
CASSESGTPYNEQFF
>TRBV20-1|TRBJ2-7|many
CSAGGDHLRFEQYF
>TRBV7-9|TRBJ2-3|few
CASSSRGGLGDTQYF
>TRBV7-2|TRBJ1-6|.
CASSRALDRGDSPLHF
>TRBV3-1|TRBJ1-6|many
CASSQDNSPLHF
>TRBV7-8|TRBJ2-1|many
CASSPELAARNDEQFF
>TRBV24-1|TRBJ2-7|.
CATSPTGGASYEQYF
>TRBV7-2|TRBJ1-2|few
CASSPISANYGYTF
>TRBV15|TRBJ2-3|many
CATSRRGLTDTQYF
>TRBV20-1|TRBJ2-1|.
CSARNPGVAYEQFF
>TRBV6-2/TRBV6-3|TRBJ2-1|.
CASIRLAGGPRVSYNEQFF
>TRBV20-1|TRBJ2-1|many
CSAPLRVYNEQFF
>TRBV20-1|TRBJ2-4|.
CSALYRTGGSIQYF
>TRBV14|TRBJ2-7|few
CASSQNTLVNEQYF
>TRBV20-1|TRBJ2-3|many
CSARRESRDTDTQYF
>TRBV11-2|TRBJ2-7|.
CASRQGLAGTEQYF
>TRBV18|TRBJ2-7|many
CASSRTRGYEQYF
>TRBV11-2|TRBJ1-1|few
CASSLAISNTEAFF
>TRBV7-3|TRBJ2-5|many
CASSQMDSQETQYF
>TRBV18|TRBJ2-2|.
CASSIDFTGELFF
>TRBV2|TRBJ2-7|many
CASSDSGFEQYF
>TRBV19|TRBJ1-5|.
CASSADRGFQPQHF
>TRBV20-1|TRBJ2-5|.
CSVVPAVLQETQYF
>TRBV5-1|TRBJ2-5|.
CASSSEGAVETQYF
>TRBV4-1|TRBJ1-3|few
CASSQRGDSPLGNTIYF
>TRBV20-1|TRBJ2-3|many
CSASEGGSTDTQYF
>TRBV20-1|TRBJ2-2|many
CSATTGGTGELFF
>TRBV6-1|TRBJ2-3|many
CASRSLAGGPPDTQYF
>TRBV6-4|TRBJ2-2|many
CASSALWGTNTGELFF
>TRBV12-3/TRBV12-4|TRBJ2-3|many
CASSPEAGDATDTQYF
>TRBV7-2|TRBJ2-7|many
CASSLSPATSYEQYF
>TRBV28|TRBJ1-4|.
CASSWGGGSNEKLFF